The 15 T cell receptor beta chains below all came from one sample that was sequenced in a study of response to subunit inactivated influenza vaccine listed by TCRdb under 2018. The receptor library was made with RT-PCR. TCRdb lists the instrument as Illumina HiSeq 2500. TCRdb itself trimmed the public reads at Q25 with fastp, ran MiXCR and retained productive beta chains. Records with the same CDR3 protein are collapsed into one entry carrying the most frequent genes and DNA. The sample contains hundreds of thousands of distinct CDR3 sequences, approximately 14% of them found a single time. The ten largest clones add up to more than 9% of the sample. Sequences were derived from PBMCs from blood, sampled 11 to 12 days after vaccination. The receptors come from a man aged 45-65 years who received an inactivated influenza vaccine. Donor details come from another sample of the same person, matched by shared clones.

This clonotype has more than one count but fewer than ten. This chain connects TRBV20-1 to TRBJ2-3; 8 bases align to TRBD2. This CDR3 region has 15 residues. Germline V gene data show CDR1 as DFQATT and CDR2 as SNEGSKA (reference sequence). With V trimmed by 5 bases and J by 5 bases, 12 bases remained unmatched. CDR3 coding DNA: TGCAGTGCTGGACAAAGCGGGACTAGGGGAGATACGCAGTATTTT. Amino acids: CSAGQSGTRGDTQYF.

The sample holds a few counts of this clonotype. The CDR3 DNA follows: TGTGCCAGCAACCCGACACGGCCGGGGGAGGCGACCCAGTACTTC. Protein product: CASNPTRPGEATQYF. The rearrangement uses TRBV25-1 and TRBJ2-5; possibly TRBD2 for D (6 bases). Germline V gene data show CDR1 as MGHDK and CDR2 as SYGVNS. This CDR3 region has 15 residues. Trimming removed 7 bases at V and 7 bases at J, with 22 bases between.

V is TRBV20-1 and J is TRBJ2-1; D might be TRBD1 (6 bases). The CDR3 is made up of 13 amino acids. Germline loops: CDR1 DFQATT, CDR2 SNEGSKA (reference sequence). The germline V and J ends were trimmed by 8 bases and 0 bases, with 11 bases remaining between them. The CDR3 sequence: CSTGNPSYNEQFF. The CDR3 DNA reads TGCAGTACAGGGAACCCCTCCTACAATGAGCAGTTCTTC.

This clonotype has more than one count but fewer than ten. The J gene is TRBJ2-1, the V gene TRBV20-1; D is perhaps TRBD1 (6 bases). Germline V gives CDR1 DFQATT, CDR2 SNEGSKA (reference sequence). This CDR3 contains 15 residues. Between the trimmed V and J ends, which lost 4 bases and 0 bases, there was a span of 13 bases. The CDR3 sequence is CSAIGQLFSYNEQFF. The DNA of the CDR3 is TGCAGTGCTATTGGACAGCTCTTCTCCTACAATGAGCAGTTCTTC.

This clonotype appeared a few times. The CDR3 nucleotides are TGCGCCAGCAGCCAAGATGGATACGCTAGAGGGGAAGAGACCCAGTACTTC. Its protein product is CASSQDGYARGEETQYF. This chain links TRBV4-1 with TRBJ2-5, with D perhaps being TRBD1 or TRBD2 (5 bases each). CDR1 is MGHRA, CDR2 YSYEKL, per germline. The CDR3 is 17 residues long. Trimming left V 0 bases short and J 3 bases short, with 17 bases between.

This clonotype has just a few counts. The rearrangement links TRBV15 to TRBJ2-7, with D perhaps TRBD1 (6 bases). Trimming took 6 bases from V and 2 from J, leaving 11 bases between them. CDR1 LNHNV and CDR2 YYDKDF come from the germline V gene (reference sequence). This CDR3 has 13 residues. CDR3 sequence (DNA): TGTGCCACCAGGTCCGGGGACACCTACGAGCAGTACTTC. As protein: CATRSGDTYEQYF.

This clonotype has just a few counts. CDR3 nucleotide sequence: TGTGCCAGCAGTTACATGGGACTACCCACAGATACGCAGTATTTT. Its translation is CASSYMGLPTDTQYF. The V gene is TRBV6-2 or TRBV6-3, the J gene TRBJ2-3; 7 nucleotides line up with TRBD2. V dropped 2 bases and J dropped 2; count of bases not matched to a gene: 4. CDR1 is MNHEY and CDR2 is SVGEGT in the germline V gene. The CDR3 loop spans 15 amino acids.

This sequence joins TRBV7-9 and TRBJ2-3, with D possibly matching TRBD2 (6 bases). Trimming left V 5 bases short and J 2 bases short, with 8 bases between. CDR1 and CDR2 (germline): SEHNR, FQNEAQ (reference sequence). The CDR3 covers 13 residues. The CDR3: CASSRGTTDTQYF. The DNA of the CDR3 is TGTGCCAGCAGCCGGGGGACCACAGATACGCAGTATTTT. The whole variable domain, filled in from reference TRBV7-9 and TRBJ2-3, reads DTGVSQNPRHKITKRGQNVTFRCDPISEHNRLYWYRQTLGQGPEFLTYFQNEAQLEKSRLLSDRFSAERPKGSFSTLEIQRTEQGDSAMYLCASSRGTTDTQYFGPGTRLTVL.

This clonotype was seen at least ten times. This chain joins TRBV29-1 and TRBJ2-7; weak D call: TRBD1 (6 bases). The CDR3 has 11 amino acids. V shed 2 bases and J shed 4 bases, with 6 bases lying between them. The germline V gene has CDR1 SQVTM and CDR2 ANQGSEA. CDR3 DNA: TGCAGCGTTGAACAGGGGTACGAGCAGTACTTC. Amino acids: CSVEQGYEQYF.

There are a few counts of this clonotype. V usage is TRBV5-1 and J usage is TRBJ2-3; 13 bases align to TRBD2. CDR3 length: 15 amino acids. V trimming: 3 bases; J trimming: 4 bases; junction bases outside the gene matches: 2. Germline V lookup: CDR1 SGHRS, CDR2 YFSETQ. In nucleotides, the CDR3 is TGCGCCAGCAGCTGGACTAGCGGGGGTCCAGATACGCAGTATTTT. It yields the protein CASSWTSGGPDTQYF.

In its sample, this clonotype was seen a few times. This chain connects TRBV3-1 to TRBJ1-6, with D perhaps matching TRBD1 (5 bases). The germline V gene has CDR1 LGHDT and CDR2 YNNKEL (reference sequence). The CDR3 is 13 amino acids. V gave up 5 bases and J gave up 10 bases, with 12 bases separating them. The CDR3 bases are TGTGCCAGCAGCGATGACGGGGGGTCACCCCTCCACTTT. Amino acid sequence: CASSDDGGSPLHF.

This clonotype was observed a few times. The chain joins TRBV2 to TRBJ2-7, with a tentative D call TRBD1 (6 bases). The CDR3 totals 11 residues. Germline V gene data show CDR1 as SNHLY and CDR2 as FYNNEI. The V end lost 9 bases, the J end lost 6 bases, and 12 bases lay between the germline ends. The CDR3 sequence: CARQQGIEQYF. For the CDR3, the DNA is TGTGCCAGACAACAGGGAATCGAGCAGTACTTC.

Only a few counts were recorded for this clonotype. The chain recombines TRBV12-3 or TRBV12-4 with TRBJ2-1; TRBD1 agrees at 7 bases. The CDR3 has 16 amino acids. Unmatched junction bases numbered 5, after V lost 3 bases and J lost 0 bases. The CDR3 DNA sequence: TGTGCCAGCAGTTTCAGACAGGGATCCTCCTACAATGAGCAGTTCTTC. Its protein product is CASSFRQGSSYNEQFF.

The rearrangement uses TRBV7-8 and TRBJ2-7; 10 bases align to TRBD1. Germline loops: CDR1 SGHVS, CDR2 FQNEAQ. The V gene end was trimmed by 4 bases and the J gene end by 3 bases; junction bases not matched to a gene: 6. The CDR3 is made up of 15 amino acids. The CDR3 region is CASSSGGTGVYEQYF. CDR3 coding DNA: TGTGCCAGCAGCTCCGGGGGGACAGGGGTCTACGAGCAGTACTTC. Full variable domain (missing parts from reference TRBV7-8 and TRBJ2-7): GAGVSQSPRYKVAKRGQDVALRCDPISGHVSLFWYQQALGQGPEFLTYFQNEAQLDKSGLPSDRFFAERPEGSVSTLKIQRTQQEDSAVYLCASSSGGTGVYEQYFGPGTRLTVT.

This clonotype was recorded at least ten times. CDR3 bases: TGCAGCGTCGCCGTGTCGAACGAGCAGTACTTC. It is translated as CSVAVSNEQYF. The chain links TRBV29-1 to TRBJ2-7, with D hard to call. Germline V CDR1 and CDR2: SQVTM, ANQGSEA. Trimming pared 6 bases from V and 5 bases from J, leaving 11 bases between. The CDR3 sequence is 11 residues long.